This TCR beta chain was obtained from a study of blood T cells in healthy people across ages. CDR3 length equals 15 residues. CDR1 is LNHNV and CDR2 is YYDKDF in the germline V gene (reference sequence). With 8 bases clipped from V and 7 bases from J, the junction kept 14 bases outside the gene matches. This clonotype has more than one count but fewer than ten. Combining a sample-barcoded 5' primer with a J-beta primer mix, a second PCR ran for roughly 7 to 11 cycles. Each CDR3 protein is one row after TCRdb ran MiXCR on the 5' RACE reads. The data contain hundreds of thousands of distinct CDR3 sequences, approximately 25% of them singletons. In addition, the sample was reused for a study of T cells of mothers and their children. That investigation notes: Sample barcodes and 2-4 random nucleotides came from the second PCR's M1S primer.

This chain uses TRBV15 with TRBJ1-3; 7 nucleotides align to TRBD1. Material: blood. This TCR derives from a boy younger than 18 in good health. CDR3 loop: CATGTDRPEGNTIYF. The CDR3, as DNA: TGTGCCACCGGAACGGACAGGCCAGAGGGTAACACCATATATTTT.